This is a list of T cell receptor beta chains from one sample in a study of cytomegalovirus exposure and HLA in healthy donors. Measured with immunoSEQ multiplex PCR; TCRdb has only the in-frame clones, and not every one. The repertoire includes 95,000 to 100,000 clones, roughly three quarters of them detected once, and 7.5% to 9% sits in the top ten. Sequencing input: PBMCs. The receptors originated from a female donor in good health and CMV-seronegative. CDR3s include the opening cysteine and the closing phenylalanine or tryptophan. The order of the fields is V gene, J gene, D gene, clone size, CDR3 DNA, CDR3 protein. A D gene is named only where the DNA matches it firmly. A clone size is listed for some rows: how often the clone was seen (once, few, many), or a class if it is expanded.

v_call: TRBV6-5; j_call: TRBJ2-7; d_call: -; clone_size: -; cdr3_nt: TGTGCCAGCATAAAAACAGGGAAATCCTACGAGCAGTACTTC; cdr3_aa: CASIKTGKSYEQYF
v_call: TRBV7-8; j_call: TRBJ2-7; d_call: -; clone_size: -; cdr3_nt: TGTGCCAGCAGCTTAGCGGGGGGAAACCCCTACGAGCAGTACTTC; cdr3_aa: CASSLAGGNPYEQYF
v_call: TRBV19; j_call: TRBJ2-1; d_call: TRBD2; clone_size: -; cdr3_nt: TGTGCCAGTAGTGCGACTAGCGGTAGCGATGAGCAGTTCTTC; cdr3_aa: CASSATSGSDEQFF
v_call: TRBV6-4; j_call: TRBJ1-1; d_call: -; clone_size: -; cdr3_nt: TGTGCCAGCAGTGGTACAGGCAGGGATATTTTCTTT; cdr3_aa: CASSGTGRDIFF
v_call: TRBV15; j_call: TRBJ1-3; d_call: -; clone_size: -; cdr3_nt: TGTGCCACCACAACCCCACAGGGTAGTTCTGGAAACGCCATATATTTT; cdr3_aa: CATTTPQGSSGNAIYF
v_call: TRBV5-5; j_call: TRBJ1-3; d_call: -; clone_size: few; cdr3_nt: TGTGCCAGCAGCTTGGGCAGGGCAAACTCTGGAAACACCATATATTTT; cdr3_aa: CASSLGRANSGNTIYF
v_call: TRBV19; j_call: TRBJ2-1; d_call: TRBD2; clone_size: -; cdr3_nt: TGTGCCAGTAGTACAAACGGACTAGCGGGAGAGGATGAGCAGTTCTTC; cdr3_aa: CASSTNGLAGEDEQFF
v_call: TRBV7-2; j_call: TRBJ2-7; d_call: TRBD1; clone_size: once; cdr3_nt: TGTGCCAGCAGCTTAGGGGTGGACAGGGTTTCCTACGAGCAGTACTTC; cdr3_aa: CASSLGVDRVSYEQYF
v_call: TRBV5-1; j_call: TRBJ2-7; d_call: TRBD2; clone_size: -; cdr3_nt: TGCGCCAGCACGCGGGATAGCGGGAGCTCCTACGAGCAGTACTTC; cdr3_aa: CASTRDSGSSYEQYF
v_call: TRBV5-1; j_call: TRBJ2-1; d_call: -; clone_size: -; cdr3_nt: TGCGCCAGCAGCCCGATATGGGGCGGGATGGCGGGAAATGAGCAGTTCTTC; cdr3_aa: CASSPIWGGMAGNEQFF
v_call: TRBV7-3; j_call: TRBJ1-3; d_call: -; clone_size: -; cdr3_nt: TGTGCCAGCAGCCTAAGGGGCCTGGCTGGAAACACCATATATTTT; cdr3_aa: CASSLRGLAGNTIYF
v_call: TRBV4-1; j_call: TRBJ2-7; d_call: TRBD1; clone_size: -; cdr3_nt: TGCGCCAGCAGCCAAGATACCCGGGACAGGTCCTACGAGCAGTACTTC; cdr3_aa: CASSQDTRDRSYEQYF
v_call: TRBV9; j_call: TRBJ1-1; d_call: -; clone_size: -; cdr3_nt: TGTGCCAGCAGCGTAGGGGGGGGGTTGGGGAACACTGAAGCTTTCTTT; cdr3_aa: CASSVGGGLGNTEAFF
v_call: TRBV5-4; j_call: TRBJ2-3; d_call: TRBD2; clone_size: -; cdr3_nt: TGTGCCAGCAGCTTGTTTCAGAGAGCGGGGGGCCGCGCAGATACGCAGTATTTT; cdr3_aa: CASSLFQRAGGRADTQYF
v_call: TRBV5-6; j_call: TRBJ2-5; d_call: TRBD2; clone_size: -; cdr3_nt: TGTGCCAGCAGCTTGGGACTAGCGGGGGGAGAGACCCAGTACTTC; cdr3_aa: CASSLGLAGGETQYF
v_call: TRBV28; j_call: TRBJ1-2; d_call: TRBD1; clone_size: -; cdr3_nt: TGTGCCAGCAGAAGAGGGACAGGGGGATATGGCTACACCTTC; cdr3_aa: CASRRGTGGYGYTF
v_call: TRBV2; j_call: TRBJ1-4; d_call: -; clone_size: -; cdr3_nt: TGTGCCAGCAGAGACACAGGGATTAGCGAAAAACTGTTTTTT; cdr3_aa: CASRDTGISEKLFF
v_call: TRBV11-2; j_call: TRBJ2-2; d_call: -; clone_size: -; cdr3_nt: TGTGCCAGCAGATATTTTACGAACACCGGGGAGCTGTTTTTT; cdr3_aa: CASRYFTNTGELFF
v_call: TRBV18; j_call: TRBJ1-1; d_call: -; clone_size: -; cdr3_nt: TGTGCCAGCTCACCACCATGGCGGGGGAGGACGGACACTGAAGCTTTCTTT; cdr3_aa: CASSPPWRGRTDTEAFF
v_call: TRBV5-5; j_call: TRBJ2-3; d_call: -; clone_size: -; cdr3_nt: TGTGCCAGCAGCTTGGCCCCCTGGCTTTTAGATACGCAGTATTTT; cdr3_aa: CASSLAPWLLDTQYF
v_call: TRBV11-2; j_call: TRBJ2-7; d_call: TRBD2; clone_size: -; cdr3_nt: TGTGCCAGCAGCCCGACTAGCGGGATTTTCCGCGAGCAGTACTTC; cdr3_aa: CASSPTSGIFREQYF
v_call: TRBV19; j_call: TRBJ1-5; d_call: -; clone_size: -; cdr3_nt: TGTGCCAGTAGTGTGGGGCCCCACAATCAGCCCCAGCATTTT; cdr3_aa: CASSVGPHNQPQHF
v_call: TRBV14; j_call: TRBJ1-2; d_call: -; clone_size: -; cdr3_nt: TGTGCCAGCAGCCAAGATCGGGGATACTATGGCTACACCTTC; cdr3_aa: CASSQDRGYYGYTF